This T cell receptor (beta chain) was identified in a study of a mutant IDH1 vaccine in newly diagnosed glioma. About the research overall: Patients got radiotherapy, temozolomide, or both beforehand, and most got both.

Documented time point: week 5, during vaccination. With topical imiquimod, each dose of the vaccine consisted of 300 ug of mutant IDH1 20-mer peptide. Some clones are missing from TCRdb's copy, which holds only in-frame ones; the method was immunoSEQ multiplex PCR. The table shows 50,000 to 65,000 clones, with about 81% occurring only once. This clone appeared once. Its antigen is unknown. CDR3 length equals 15 residues. V was shortened by 5 bases and J by 3 bases, with 15 bases between the two germline ends. Germline V lookup: CDR1 LNHNV, CDR2 YYDKDF (reference sequence). This sequence originates from a man between 25 and 39 years old with glioma. The sample in question was PBMCs, obtained from a glioma patient whose treatment included an IDH1 peptide vaccine. This rearrangement joins TRBV15 to TRBJ2-3; D possibly corresponds to TRBD2 (6 bases). The CDR3 DNA reads as TGTGCCACCAGCCAAAGTTTCGGGGGTACAGATACGCAGTATTTT. Its translation is CATSQSFGGTDTQYF.